Each of the 3 T cell receptor beta chains below was sequenced from the same sample in a study of cytomegalovirus exposure and HLA in healthy donors. Vbeta (60) and Jbeta (13) primers were used in the PCR. Sequenced by immunoSEQ multiplex PCR; TCRdb stores in-frame clones only, minus some. In the table there are over 65,000 clones, approximately 81% of which are singletons. The sample comprised PBMCs. The receptors derive from a woman aged 30 to 39 in good health and CMV-seronegative.

V gene TRBV7-2 combines with J gene TRBJ2-2, with D unresolved. Germline lookup yields CDR1 SGHTA and CDR2 FQGNSA. The CDR3 sequence is 13 residues long. Deletions cut 0 bases from V and 4 bases from J, with 3 bases between. The CDR3 loop reads CASSLASTGELFF. CDR3 DNA sequence: TGTGCCAGCAGCTTAGCCAGCACCGGGGAGCTGTTTTTT.

This rearrangement joins TRBV5-1 to TRBJ1-2; D is ambiguous. V lost 2 bases, J lost 2 bases, and 4 bases lay in between. Germline V gene lookup returns CDR1 SGHRS and CDR2 YFSETQ. The length of the CDR3 is 12 residues. The CDR3 region has the DNA TGCGCCAGCAGCTTTAGAAACTATGGCTACACCTTC. It encodes CASSFRNYGYTF.

J is TRBJ1-2 and V is TRBV5-8; TRBD1 matches at 7 bases. The CDR3 length is 17 residues. The junction had 12 bases not matched to a gene; V was cut back by 3 bases and J by 1 base. Germline V gene lookup returns CDR1 SGHTS and CDR2 YDEGEE. The CDR3 is CASSSPRDSGFNYGYTF. CDR3 sequence (DNA): TGTGCCAGCAGCTCCCCCCGGGACAGTGGATTTAACTATGGCTACACCTTC.